This T cell receptor (beta chain) originates from a study of shared clonotypes between healthy human individuals. Turning to this clone: Its antigen is undetermined.

It was CD45RO-negative cells, positively selected for CCR7, that made up naive CD8 cells, with terminally differentiated effector memory CD45RA+ cells excluded. Findings and caveats of the study: With four donors compared, roughly 5% of naive CD4 clonotypes were shared.

It was at deep level that the assay was run. This table comes from immunoSEQ multiplex PCR, and its TCRdb copy is limited to in-frame clones, with some not included. The table shows 2 million to 2.5 million clones, with over 85% occurring only once. CDR3 length equals 17 residues. The germline gives CDR1 SQVTM, CDR2 ANQGSEA. The junction had 14 bases not matched to a gene; V was cut back by 4 bases and J by 2 bases. The gene calls are TRBV29-1 and TRBJ2-7; TRBD2 matches 10 bases. The clonotype originates from a man younger than 30 in good health. The sample taken for sequencing was naive CD8+ T cells sorted from blood. The CDR3 region is CSVGVAGGGRSPYEQYF. In nucleotides, the CDR3 is TGCAGCGTTGGGGTAGCGGGAGGAGGACGTTCGCCCTACGAGCAGTACTTC.